This T cell receptor beta chain was sequenced during a study of blood T cell repertoires in COVID-19. Method: immunoSEQ multiplex PCR; TCRdb's copy keeps in-frame clones and lacks some. This table has approximately 260,000 clones, 75% to 90% appearing once. V was clipped by 4 bases and J by 1 base, with 22 bases between them. This CDR3 comprises 19 residues. The germline CDR1 and CDR2 sequences are LNHDA and SQIVND (reference sequence). This receptor was obtained from a woman aged 40 to 50 who had recovered from COVID-19. Sequencing was carried out using peripheral blood. The rearrangement links TRBV19 to TRBJ1-4; D is possibly TRBD1 (6 bases). This CDR3 reads CASSNHPGDRTVTNEKLFF. The CDR3, as DNA: TGTGCCAGTAGTAACCACCCTGGGGACCGGACAGTAACTAATGAAAAACTGTTTTTT. Combining the CDR3 with reference TRBV19 and TRBJ1-4 gives the whole variable domain DGGITQSPKYLFRKEGQNVTLSCEQNLNHDAMYWYRQDPGQGLRLIYYSQIVNDFQKGDIAEGYSVSREKKESFPLTVTSAQKNPTAFYLCASSNHPGDRTVTNEKLFFGSGTQLSVL.